The present entry profiles one T cell receptor (beta chain) with its context. This clonotype occurred many times. Its antigen remains undetermined. Base qualities are not provided; no much larger clone lies one nucleotide away. CDR1 MNHNS and CDR2 SASEGT are derived from the germline V gene. The CDR3 holds 15 amino acids from the cysteine to the phenylalanine. CDR3 DNA is the only sequence kept; it has 45 bases, read in frame from the first base. Clipping removes 5 bases from V and 9 bases from J, with 13 as the unmatched junction base count. This entry comes from a study of regulatory T cells in long-lasting Graves disease (dated by TCRdb to the early 2020s). Turning to the overall study: Antithyroid drugs had been taken for less than 3 months by newly diagnosed Graves' disease patients. Peripheral blood TCR sequencing and RNA sequencing compared persistent Graves' disease patients with newly diagnosed Graves' disease patients. The study was conducted in China and was registered as a clinical trial. A total of some 33 samples were covered by TCR sequencing, comprising around 13 persistent and roughly 20 newly diagnosed Graves' disease patients.

Library preparation employed multiplex PCR. Sequencing relied on an Illumina HiSeq 4000. To build TCR beta libraries, CDR3 regions were amplified by Arm-PCR using iRepertoire HTBI primers. PCR products were gel purified before sequencing. Per the authors' processing: Gene usage analysis of CDR3 amino acid clonotypes used the approximately 56 TRBV and fewer than 15 TRBJ segments found across samples. COPE and FqMerger were used to merge filtered high-quality paired reads into contigs. Contigs were aligned with BLAST to IMGT TRBV, TRBD and TRBJ reference genes, and CDR3 was defined per IMGT. Highly expanded clones were defined as clonotypes with a frequency above 0.1%. Repertoire diversity was measured by Shannon entropy, and V-J evenness by the Gini coefficient. A clonotype was considered public if more than one individual shared it. Using fastp trimming at Q25 and MiXCR clonotype assembly, TCRdb reanalyzed the public sequencing data and kept in-frame beta chains. Rows are unified per CDR3 protein, each entry keeping the most common DNA and genes. TCRdb's processing, not the study's, gives the V and J calls here. The sample contains roughly 430,000 distinct CDR3 sequences, roughly 15% of them found a single time. The ten biggest clones cover approximately 11% of the sample.

What this sample's time point label stands for: newly diagnosed GD, antithyroid drugs for less than 3 months. For both TCR sequencing and RNA sequencing, RNA was extracted from PBMCs using TRIzol. The diagnosis of Graves' disease was made according to American Thyroid Association guidelines. Patients for the study were recruited at an endocrinology department in Xi'an, China. Each patient gave 8.5 to 9.5 milliliters of peripheral blood, collected in an EDTA anticoagulant tube. Ficoll Paque Plus density gradient separation was used to isolate PBMCs, and no further T cell sorting was done. RNA quality was checked with an Agilent 2100 Bioanalyzer and agarose gel, and concentration with a NanoDrop 2000. What the authors observed across the whole study: TRBV28, TRBJ1-2 and TRBJ2-5 were preferentially used in persistent disease, while TRBV20-1 and TRBJ2-1 were favored in newly diagnosed disease. Persistent patients shared more public clonotypes among themselves (fewer than 3,000) than newly diagnosed patients did (approximately 970). Compared with newly diagnosed patients, persistent Graves' disease patients had lower TCR Shannon entropy and fewer highly expanded clones, which suggests clonal expansion. The study examined only peripheral blood because the primary lesion, thyroid tissue, could not be accessed. Only the TCR beta chain was sequenced and analyzed. The small sample size was acknowledged by the authors as a limitation that may reduce accuracy.

The data were also submitted as part of a second study, on T cells in Graves' hyperthyroidism and ophthalmopathy. The second study's authors report: A patient counted as having stable Graves' hyperthyroidism if no progression to ophthalmopathy occurred over 18 months of follow-up. Hyperthyroidism patients were newly diagnosed, with disease duration under 2 months, and aged 18 to 65 years. The study excluded patients with uncontrolled infections, other autoimmune diseases, pregnancy or lactation. Diagnoses were based on clinical symptoms, serum thyroxine and TRAb, thyroid ultrasound and orbital computed tomography. The TCR CDR3 was subjected to a first round of RT-PCR using the HTBI primer set and the Qiagen OneStep RT-PCR kit. Blood samples also contained most of the expanded thyroid clonotypes (frequency above 0.001), which suggests that blood repertoires may reflect thyroid immune responses. In cross-validation, a model built on a 13 V-J signature told ophthalmopathy apart from stable hyperthyroidism with less than 90% sensitivity and about 81% specificity, and in testing the same model reached 80%/75%. In validation, the model predicted progression to ophthalmopathy a median of approximately 6.6 months before onset, with approximately 71% sensitivity and about 72% specificity. To identify TCR V-J signatures that set the groups apart, the researchers used a discovery cohort of about a hundred patients, made up of 43 with Graves' ophthalmopathy and some 55 with stable Graves' hyperthyroidism. Prospective prediction of ophthalmopathy was tested in an independent validation cohort of approximately 19 hyperthyroidism patients and 15 to 17 patients who later progressed to ophthalmopathy. The approximately 98 discovery patients were randomly divided into training and test sets at a 7:3 ratio. In addition, the study compared T-cell repertoires in thyroid tissue and in blood from over 5 Graves' hyperthyroidism patients. Once sampling was done, hyperthyroidism patients were given methimazole at a starting dose of 30 mg daily, whereas ophthalmopathy patients were given high-dose intravenous methylprednisolone. The libraries were constructed in a second round of multiplex PCR and then size-selected and purified. The libraries were sequenced on an Illumina HiSeq2000 using paired-end 100 bp reads. SOAPnuke was used to process the raw data, removing reads that contained adapters or uncalled bases, had a mean Phred below 15, or lacked an exact match to the constant primer or identifier. COPE v1.2.5 was used to merge the high-quality paired reads, and each unique nucleotide sequence was defined as a clonotype. MiTCR v1.1 was used to align clonotypes to the IMGT TRBV, TRBD and TRBJ reference segments. The analysis included only V-J combinations with a frequency above 0.0001, which together covered about 99% of the repertoires. The TCS score was defined as the ratio of F50 (clonal expansion) to E x V (chaos), calculated using BLOSUM62-based TCRdist between CDR3 peptides within each V-J. Welch's t-statistics and random forest reduced around 520 V-J features to 13, which were used in a naive Bayes classifier (R e1071). Sample size was not statistically predetermined, and investigators were not blinded to group allocation. The paper describes TCR Vbeta CDR3 sequencing of around 140 peripheral blood samples, made up of roughly 45 ophthalmopathy patients, approximately 76 hyperthyroidism patients and 17 progressor patients.

The sequence derives from a woman aged 30 to 39 with Graves disease. Donor details come from another sample of the same person, matched by shared clones. This sample comprised peripheral blood mononuclear cells (PBMCs), obtained at new diagnosis, from a patient treated with antithyroid drugs. The chain uses TRBV6-1 and TRBJ2-1, with 7 bases in between that match TRBD2. CDR3 region: CASSRGVAGESEQFF. The bases read TGTGCCAGCAGTAGAGGGGTTGCGGGAGAGAGTGAGCAGTTCTTC.